This T cell receptor (beta chain) was identified during a study of T cells after posttransplantation cyclophosphamide. Study-level points and caveats: Donor-recipient repertoire similarity was low at 1-2 months, rising over year one. TRB overlap between skin or GI tissue T cells and blood was limited.

This clone was found many times. Its antigen is unknown. The CDR3 spans 13 residues. CDR1 and CDR2 (germline): SGHRS, YFSETQ. The V end was cut by 4 bases, the J end by 4 bases, with 12 bases between. The method was immunoSEQ multiplex PCR; TCRdb's version includes in-frame clones alone and lacks a portion of them. In total the sample includes around 24,000 clones, none of them seen once. Busulfan-fludarabine conditioning, marrow transplant, and cyclophosphamide on days +3 and +4 were administered. The TCR originated in a male patient in his late teens or twenties who received an allogeneic stem cell transplant from a related donor, was CMV-positive, and had no GVHD. Some of these T cells may belong to the graft donor. This chain connects TRBV5-1 to TRBJ2-7; weak D call: TRBD1 (6 bases). Sequences were derived from PBMCs, sampled after allogeneic stem cell transplant with posttransplant cyclophosphamide. The chain's CDR3 is CASSPLDSYEQYF. The CDR3 nucleotides are TGCGCCAGCAGCCCGCTGGACAGTTACGAGCAGTACTTC.